This entry concerns a single T cell receptor beta chain. Its antigen is undetermined. The CDR3 extends over 14 amino acids. CDR1 and CDR2 (germline): SGHTA, FQGNSA. The V gene lost 9 bases and the J gene lost 0 bases, with 12 bases spanning the gap. This sample is drawn from a study of T cell responses to AZD1222 COVID-19 vaccine. Regarding the study as a whole: Nearly half of spike-specific TCRs reportedly target unmutated variant regions.

Profiled with immunoSEQ multiplex PCR; TCRdb holds only in-frame clones, not every one. The sample records around 150,000 clones, 85% to 95% being singletons. This receptor was obtained from an adult in good health. V usage is TRBV7-2 and J usage is TRBJ1-3; TRBD1 is a possible D gene (6 bases). Specimen: peripheral blood, collected on day 0 of AZD1222 vaccination. The CDR3 DNA is TGTGCCAGTACGGGGGCTAACTCTGGAAACACCATATATTTT. It translates to CASTGANSGNTIYF.